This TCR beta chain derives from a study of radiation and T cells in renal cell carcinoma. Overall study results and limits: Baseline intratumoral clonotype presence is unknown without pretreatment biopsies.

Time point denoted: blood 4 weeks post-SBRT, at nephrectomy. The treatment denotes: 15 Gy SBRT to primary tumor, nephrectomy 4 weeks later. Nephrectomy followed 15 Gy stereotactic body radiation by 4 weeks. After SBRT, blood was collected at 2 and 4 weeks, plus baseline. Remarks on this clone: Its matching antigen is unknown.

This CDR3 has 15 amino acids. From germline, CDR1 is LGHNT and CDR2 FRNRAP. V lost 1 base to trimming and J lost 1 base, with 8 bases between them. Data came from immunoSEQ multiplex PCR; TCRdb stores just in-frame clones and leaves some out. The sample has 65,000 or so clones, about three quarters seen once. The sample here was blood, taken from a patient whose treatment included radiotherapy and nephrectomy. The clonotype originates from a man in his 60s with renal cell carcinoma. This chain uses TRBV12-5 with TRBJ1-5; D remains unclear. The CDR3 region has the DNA TGTGCTAGTGGTTTGGACGGGAGGAGCAATCAGCCCCAGCATTTT. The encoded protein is CASGLDGRSNQPQHF.